The following is a T cell receptor beta chain sequence with its context. As yet, its antigen is unknown. This entry belongs to a study of cytomegalovirus exposure and HLA in healthy donors. Germline V gene lookup returns CDR1 SNHLY and CDR2 FYNNEI. V lost 10 bases to trimming and J lost 6 bases; unmatched junction nucleotides: 6. The CDR3 spans 12 residues. General observations from the study: Among the most significant clusters, several appeared linked to common viral pathogens in a later analysis.

Both 60 Vbeta primers and 13 Jbeta primers went into the PCR. The repertoire was sequenced with immunoSEQ multiplex PCR; TCRdb's copy has only in-frame clones and lacks some. The data hold about 230,000 clones, with about 80% observed a single time. The sequencing input was PBMCs. This chain uses TRBV2 with TRBJ2-5; 9 positions match TRBD1. The TCR sequence derives from a middle-aged woman in good health and CMV-seronegative. CDR3 DNA: TGTGCCACACGGGACAGGGCACAGACCCAGTACTTC. Protein: CATRDRAQTQYF.